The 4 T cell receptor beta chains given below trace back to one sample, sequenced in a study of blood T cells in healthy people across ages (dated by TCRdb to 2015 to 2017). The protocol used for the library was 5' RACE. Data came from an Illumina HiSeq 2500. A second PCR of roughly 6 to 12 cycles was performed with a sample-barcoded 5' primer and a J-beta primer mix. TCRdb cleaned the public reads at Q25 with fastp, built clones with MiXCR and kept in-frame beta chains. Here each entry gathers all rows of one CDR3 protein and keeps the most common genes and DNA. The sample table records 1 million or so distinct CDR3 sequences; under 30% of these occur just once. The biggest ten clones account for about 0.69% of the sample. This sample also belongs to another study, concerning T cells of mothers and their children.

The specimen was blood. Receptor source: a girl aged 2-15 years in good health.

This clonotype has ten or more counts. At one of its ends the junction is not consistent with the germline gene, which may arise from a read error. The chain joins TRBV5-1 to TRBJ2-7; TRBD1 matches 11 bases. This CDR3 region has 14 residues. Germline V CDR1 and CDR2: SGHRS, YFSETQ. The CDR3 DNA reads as TGTGCCAGCAGTTCCGGGACAGGGGGCTACGAGCAGTACTTC. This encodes CASSSGTGGYEQYF.

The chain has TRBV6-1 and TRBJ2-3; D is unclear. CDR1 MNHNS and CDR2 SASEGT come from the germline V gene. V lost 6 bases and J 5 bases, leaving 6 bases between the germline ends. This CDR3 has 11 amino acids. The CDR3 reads CASRALDTQYF. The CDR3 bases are TGTGCCAGCAGGGCCTTAGATACGCAGTATTTT.

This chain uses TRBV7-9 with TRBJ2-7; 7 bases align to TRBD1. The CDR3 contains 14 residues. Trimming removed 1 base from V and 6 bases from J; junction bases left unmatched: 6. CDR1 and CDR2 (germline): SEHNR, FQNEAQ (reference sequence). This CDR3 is CASSLVAGGPEQYF. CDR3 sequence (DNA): TGTGCCAGCAGCTTAGTAGCAGGGGGTCCCGAGCAGTACTTC.

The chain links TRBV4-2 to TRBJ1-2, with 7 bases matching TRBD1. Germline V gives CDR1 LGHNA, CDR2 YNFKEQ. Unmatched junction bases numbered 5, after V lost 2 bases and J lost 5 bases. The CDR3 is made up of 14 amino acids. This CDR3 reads CASSQLQGSYGYTF. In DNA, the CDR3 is TGTGCCAGCAGCCAATTACAGGGGTCTTATGGCTACACCTTC.